These 17 T cell receptor beta chains were sequenced from one sample in a study of response to subunit inactivated influenza vaccine. From the RT-PCR reads, TCRdb called clonotypes with MiXCR, one entry per CDR3 protein. This table holds hundreds of thousands of distinct CDR3 sequences, roughly 13% found once. The source material was PBMCs from blood, sampled less than 15 days before vaccination. The receptor source for this set is a man aged 50 to 59 who received an inactivated influenza vaccine.

The CDR3 coding sequence is TGCGCCAGCAGCTTGAGGATTGGGAGGGGGGCCAATGAGCAGTTCTTC. This sequence encodes CASSLRIGRGANEQFF. This chain connects TRBV5-1 to TRBJ2-1; D is possibly TRBD2 (7 bases). V gave up 1 base and J gave up 6 bases, with 17 bases separating them. Germline V gene data show CDR1 as SGHRS and CDR2 as YFSETQ. The CDR3 runs 16 residues. The variable domain in full, completed from reference TRBV5-1 and TRBJ2-1, reads KAGVTQTPRYLIKTRGQQVTLSCSPISGHRSVSWYQQTPGQGLQFLFEYFSETQRNKGNFPGRFSGRQFSNSRSEMNVSTLELGDSALYLCASSLRIGRGANEQFFGPGTRLTVL.

This clonotype was detected many times. The J gene is TRBJ1-1, the V gene TRBV5-1, with D possibly being TRBD1 (5 bases). Trimming took off 3 bases at V and 2 bases at J, with 11 bases between the two ends. In germline, CDR1 is SGHRS, CDR2 YFSETQ. The CDR3 is 14 residues long. In DNA, the CDR3 is TGCGCCAGCAGCTCGGGACCAGCCAACACTGAAGCTTTCTTT. Translating it yields CASSSGPANTEAFF.

This clonotype was counted ten times or more. As DNA, the CDR3 is TGCAGCGTTGAGCAAGGGTACGAGCAGTACTTC. Translated, it gives CSVEQGYEQYF. This chain connects TRBV29-1 to TRBJ2-7; D not resolved. CDR1 is SQVTM, CDR2 ANQGSEA, per germline. This CDR3 is 11 amino acids long. V lost 3 bases, J lost 4 bases, and 7 bases lay in between.

This clonotype occurred a few times. The V gene is TRBV7-2, the J gene TRBJ2-7; maybe TRBD1 (6 bases). The CDR3 runs 14 residues. Per the germline V gene, CDR1 is SGHTA and CDR2 is FQGNSA. V lost 6 bases and J 3 bases, leaving 15 bases between the germline ends. The CDR3 region is CASSTEDSIYEQYF. The CDR3 DNA sequence: TGTGCCAGCAGTACAGAGGACAGCATCTACGAGCAGTACTTC.

The V call is TRBV20-1, the J call TRBJ2-2; 9 bases line up with TRBD1. From germline, CDR1 is DFQATT and CDR2 SNEGSKA (reference sequence). Germline trimming cut 5 bases from V and 7 bases from J; bases unmatched to any gene: 11. The CDR3 is 15 amino acids. The CDR3 sequence: CSASAGTGKVGELFF. CDR3 bases: TGCAGTGCTTCCGCCGGGACAGGGAAGGTCGGGGAGCTGTTTTTT.

The V and J genes are TRBV7-2 and TRBJ2-5, with D perhaps assigned TRBD1 or TRBD2 (6 bases each). The V and J ends lost 1 base and 7 bases respectively, with 16 bases between them. The CDR3 sequence is 15 residues long. Germline CDR1 is SGHTA and CDR2 is FQGNSA. In nucleotides, the CDR3 is TGTGCCAGCAGCTTAGAAGGCCGGGGGCAGGGGACCCAGTACTTC. Amino acids: CASSLEGRGQGTQYF.

The V gene is TRBV12-3 or TRBV12-4, the J gene TRBJ2-1, with 15 positions matching TRBD2. The V segment lost 6 bases and the J segment 9 bases; nucleotides outside the gene matches: 12. CDR3 length: 17 amino acids. CDR3 sequence reads: CASSPYILGLAGGEQFF. CDR3 bases: TGTGCCAGCAGCCCTTACATCTTGGGACTAGCGGGAGGTGAGCAGTTCTTC.

The chain couples TRBV20-1 to TRBJ2-7, with TRBD2 matching over 11 bases. Per germline, CDR1 DFQATT and CDR2 SNEGSKA (reference sequence). The CDR3 has 14 residues. V gave up 6 bases and J gave up 2 bases; unmatched junction bases: 6. CDR3: CSAAGTSGTYEQYF. DNA of the CDR3: TGCAGTGCGGCAGGGACTAGCGGAACCTACGAGCAGTACTTC.

This clonotype was recorded at least ten times. The chain uses TRBV5-6 and TRBJ2-3; D remains ambiguous. The CDR3 runs 14 residues. In germline, CDR1 is SGHDT, CDR2 YYEEEE. The V end lost 4 bases, the J end lost 2 bases, and 11 bases lay between the germline ends. This chain's CDR3 is CASSIRSFTDTQYF. The CDR3 DNA is TGTGCCAGCAGCATTAGATCTTTCACAGATACGCAGTATTTT.

This clonotype was seen more than once but under ten times. The chain links TRBV12-3 or TRBV12-4 to TRBJ2-7, with a tentative D call TRBD2 (6 bases). This CDR3 is 15 amino acids long. V was clipped by 5 bases and J by 6 bases, with 20 bases between them. CDR3 protein: CASSNRDSTWVEQYF. CDR3 DNA sequence: TGTGCCAGCAGTAACCGGGACTCGACTTGGGTCGAGCAGTACTTC.

The V gene is TRBV28, the J gene TRBJ2-1; perhaps TRBD2 as D (6 bases). This CDR3 spans 15 amino acids. Germline V gene data show CDR1 as MDHEN and CDR2 as SYDVKM. V lost 6 bases and J 7 bases, leaving 19 bases between the germline ends. The CDR3 DNA reads TGTGCCAGCAGCTATCGACTAGAGGCTGGTAATGAGCAGTTCTTC. Translating gives CASSYRLEAGNEQFF.

Here the CDR3 DNA reads TGCAGTGCTCCTCCGGCTAGCGGGGCATCCTACGAGCAGTACTTC. As protein: CSAPPASGASYEQYF. The chain links TRBV20-1 to TRBJ2-7; 9 positions agree with TRBD2. Per germline, CDR1 DFQATT and CDR2 SNEGSKA (reference sequence). CDR3 size: 15 residues. V trimming: 5 bases; J trimming: 1 base; junction bases outside the gene matches: 9.

The table lists this clonotype with a few counts. The chain recombines TRBV5-1 with TRBJ2-1, with 7 nucleotides matching TRBD2. Per germline, CDR1 SGHRS and CDR2 YFSETQ. This CDR3 spans 15 amino acids. J gave up 5 bases and V 0 bases, and 5 bases lay outside the gene matches. The CDR3 protein is CASSLVQRGDNEQFF. Here the CDR3 DNA reads TGCGCCAGCAGCTTGGTTCAGCGGGGCGACAATGAGCAGTTCTTC. The whole variable domain, filled in from reference TRBV5-1 and TRBJ2-1, reads KAGVTQTPRYLIKTRGQQVTLSCSPISGHRSVSWYQQTPGQGLQFLFEYFSETQRNKGNFPGRFSGRQFSNSRSEMNVSTLELGDSALYLCASSLVQRGDNEQFFGPGTRLTVL.

The chain links TRBV7-2 to TRBJ2-3; 9 bases map to TRBD1. Germline V gene sequence: CDR1 SGHTA, CDR2 FQGNSA. The V segment lost 5 bases and the J segment 6 bases; nucleotides outside the gene matches: 9. The CDR3 consists of 15 residues. In nucleotides, the CDR3 is TGTGCCAGCAGCCCCCCCGGGACAGGGCGGGATACGCAGTATTTT. Translation: CASSPPGTGRDTQYF.

The sample holds a few counts of this clonotype. J is TRBJ1-2 and V is TRBV6-5; the match to TRBD1 covers 10 bases. From germline, CDR1 is MNHEY and CDR2 SVGAGI. V dropped 5 bases and J dropped 2; count of bases not matched to a gene: 5. The CDR3 runs to 15 residues. CDR3 amino acids: CASSQDRGRNYGYTF. The CDR3 nucleotides read TGTGCCAGCAGTCAGGACAGGGGGAGGAACTATGGCTACACCTTC.

This clonotype has at least ten counts. The rearrangement links TRBV5-1 to TRBJ1-5; TRBD1 is a possible D gene (5 bases). The CDR3 consists of 15 residues. V gave up 4 bases and J gave up 3 bases, with 14 bases separating them. Looked up from germline, CDR1 is SGHRS and CDR2 is YFSETQ. CDR3 sequence: CASSPAGTNNQPQHF. Written as DNA, the CDR3 is TGCGCCAGCAGCCCCGCCGGGACCAACAATCAGCCCCAGCATTTT.

This clonotype was detected only a few times. CDR3 in DNA: TGCGCCAGCAGCTCCCATACCGGGGACAATCAGCCCCAGCATTTT. Protein: CASSSHTGDNQPQHF. This chain joins TRBV5-1 and TRBJ1-5; D gene uncertain. Deletions cut 3 bases from V and 3 bases from J, with 13 bases between. This CDR3 contains 15 residues. Germline loops: CDR1 SGHRS, CDR2 YFSETQ.